This section outlines one TCR beta chain sequence together with its context. This record belongs to a study of identifying expanded T cells in peripheral blood. This CDR3 has 12 residues. Per the germline V gene, CDR1 is ENHRY and CDR2 is SYGVKD. The junction had 2 bases not matched to a gene; V was cut back by 8 bases and J by 1 base. Assay used: immunoSEQ multiplex PCR; TCRdb lists only in-frame clones, some missing. The repertoire holds about 130,000 clones, with around nine tenths as singletons. Source material: blood. V gene TRBV10-3 combines with J gene TRBJ2-7, with 7 bases aligning to TRBD1. This clonotype was sampled from a person aged 18 to 70 in good health. The CDR3 protein is CAIGQASYEQYF. DNA for the CDR3: TGTGCCATCGGACAGGCATCCTACGAGCAGTACTTC.